These 28 T cell receptor beta chains came from one sample sequenced in a study of shared clonotypes between healthy human individuals. TCRdb's copy holds only in-frame clones and misses some; the assay was immunoSEQ multiplex PCR. Found here are 2,100,000 or so clones, roughly 95% of them singletons; the top ten hold roughly 0.13%. What was sequenced was naive CD4+ T cells sorted from blood. Subset reported: CD45RA+ positively selected. These receptors came from a man between 18 and 29 years old in good health.

J is TRBJ2-7 and V is TRBV6-1; D possibly uses TRBD1 or TRBD2 (5 bases each). V lost 3 bases to trimming and J lost 0 bases, with 12 bases between them. The germline V gene has CDR1 MNHNS and CDR2 SASEGT. This CDR3 has 15 residues. CDR3 nucleotides: TGTGCCAGCAGTGACGGGGACCCCCTCTCCTACGAGCAGTACTTC. Its protein is CASSDGDPLSYEQYF.

The rearrangement uses TRBV6-6 and TRBJ2-7, with 8 bases identical to TRBD1. The CDR3 extends over 13 amino acids. CDR1 and CDR2 from the germline V gene are MNHNY and SVGAGI (reference sequence). J lost 3 bases, V lost 6 bases, and 4 bases had no gene match. The CDR3 DNA sequence: TGTGCCAGCAGATACGGACAGGGCTACGAGCAGTACTTC. It specifies CASRYGQGYEQYF.

As regards this clone: The sample carries other DNA sequences with the same CDR3. The rearrangement links TRBV7-2 to TRBJ2-7; no firm D call. This CDR3 region has 11 residues. V was trimmed by 4 bases and J by 3 bases, leaving 4 bases between them. Germline V gives CDR1 SGHTA, CDR2 FQGNSA. CDR3 region: CASSSYYEQYF. CDR3 bases: TGTGCCAGCAGCTCATACTACGAGCAGTACTTC.

The rearrangement uses TRBV27 and TRBJ2-7; maybe TRBD2 (9 bases). Germline V gene sequence: CDR1 MNHEY, CDR2 SMNVEV (reference sequence). V lost 6 bases, J lost 3 bases, and 21 bases lay in between. The CDR3 runs 16 residues. The CDR3 is CASRYQGASGIYEQYF. The CDR3 bases are TGTGCCAGCAGGTATCAGGGGGCTAGCGGGATCTACGAGCAGTACTTC.

Concerning this clone itself: The junction departs from germline at one end; a sequencing error may be responsible. V gene TRBV7-7 combines with J gene TRBJ2-3; D call uncertain. Germline CDR1 SSHAT, CDR2 FNYEAQ (reference sequence). This CDR3 spans 13 amino acids. CDR3 sequence: CASSFVDTDTQYF. The CDR3 DNA reads as TGTGCTAGCAGCTTTGTTGACACAGATACGCAGTATTTT.

V and J are TRBV6-6 and TRBJ2-2; the match to TRBD1 covers 7 bases. Germline CDR1 and CDR2: MNHNY and SVGAGI (reference sequence). The J segment lost 1 base and the V segment lost 5 bases, leaving 4 bases of the junction unmatched. CDR3 length: 15 residues. The CDR3 DNA sequence: TGTGCCAGCAGTCCACGACAGGGGAACACCGGGGAGCTGTTTTTT. Residues: CASSPRQGNTGELFF.

The chain recombines TRBV6-6 with TRBJ2-7; D may be TRBD2 (6 bases). CDR1 MNHNY and CDR2 SVGAGI come from the germline V gene (reference sequence). The CDR3 loop spans 15 amino acids. V gave up 7 bases and J gave up 2 bases, with 18 bases separating them. CDR3 in DNA: TGTGCCAGCACCCAAATGGGTGCGGGAACCTACGAGCAGTACTTC. It is translated as CASTQMGAGTYEQYF.

This chain connects TRBV10-3 to TRBJ2-1; 9 positions match TRBD1. Unmatched junction bases numbered 8, after V lost 10 bases and J lost 4 bases. CDR1 is ENHRY and CDR2 is SYGVKD in the germline V gene. This CDR3 has 14 amino acids. The CDR3: CATMTGGRYNEQFF. The CDR3 coding sequence is TGTGCCACCATGACAGGGGGGAGGTACAATGAGCAGTTCTTC.

The CDR3 bases are TGTGCCAGCAGCCGATTGGGTGGAGCGGGAGGGAAAGAGACCCAGTACTTC. This translates into CASSRLGGAGGKETQYF. V usage is TRBV7-2 and J usage is TRBJ2-5, with 10 bases fitting TRBD2. CDR1 is SGHTA, CDR2 FQGNSA, per germline. The CDR3 runs to 17 residues. J lost 3 bases, V lost 5 bases, and 12 bases had no gene match.

The chain employs TRBV12-5 and TRBJ2-1; 7 bases map to TRBD1. The CDR3 runs 13 residues. Germline assignment: CDR1 LGHNT and CDR2 FRNRAP. Trimming at V came to 6 bases and at J to 6 bases, leaving 5 bases not matched to a gene. The CDR3 DNA reads TGTGCTAGTGGACGGGACAGTCTCAATGAGCAGTTCTTC. The encoded protein is CASGRDSLNEQFF.

V usage is TRBV5-1 and J usage is TRBJ1-3, with 8 positions matching TRBD1. V lost 3 bases to trimming and J lost 3 bases; unmatched junction nucleotides: 2. This CDR3 has 14 amino acids. Germline V lookup: CDR1 SGHRS, CDR2 YFSETQ. Here the CDR3 DNA reads TGCGCCAGCAGCTCGGACAGGGATGGAAACACCATATATTTT. Translated: CASSSDRDGNTIYF.

The gene calls are TRBV6-6 and TRBJ2-2; D unclear. Germline CDR1 and CDR2: MNHNY and SVGAGI (reference sequence). V dropped 8 bases and J dropped 7 bases, with 11 bases sitting between them. The length of the CDR3 is 12 residues. The CDR3 bases are TGTGCCAGCCAACAGCCGATCGGGGAGCTGTTTTTT. This encodes CASQQPIGELFF.

The rearrangement joins TRBV7-9 to TRBJ1-1, with unresolved D. The V end was cut by 7 bases, the J end by 6 bases, with 15 bases between. The CDR3 consists of 13 residues. In germline, CDR1 is SEHNR, CDR2 FQNEAQ (reference sequence). The chain's CDR3 is CASNLEGGPEAFF. The CDR3 DNA reads TGTGCCAGCAACTTGGAGGGTGGGCCTGAAGCTTTCTTT.

The chain carries TRBV6-8 and TRBJ2-7, with 11 bases matching TRBD2. Unmatched junction bases numbered 4, after V lost 4 bases and J lost 2 bases. From germline, CDR1 is MNHGY and CDR2 SAAAGT. There are 15 residues in the CDR3. The CDR3, as DNA: TGTGCCAGCAGTTTTCGACTAGCGGGGACCTACGAGCAGTACTTC. Translated, it gives CASSFRLAGTYEQYF.

This clone appeared a single time. Additional DNA sequences in this sample encode the identical CDR3. The V and J genes are TRBV28 and TRBJ2-2; weak D call: TRBD2 (6 bases). The V gene's germline CDR1 is MDHEN and CDR2 SYDVKM. The CDR3 sequence is 15 residues long. V lost 3 bases to trimming and J lost 0 bases, with 8 bases between them. CDR3 sequence: CASSLGGTNTGELFF. For the CDR3, the DNA is TGTGCCAGCAGTTTGGGGGGTACGAACACCGGGGAGCTGTTTTTT.

The chain carries TRBV7-8 and TRBJ2-7; D ambiguous. CDR3 length: 15 amino acids. Per germline, CDR1 SGHVS and CDR2 FQNEAQ. Deletions cut 1 base from V and 2 bases from J, with 12 bases between. This CDR3 reads CASSLVVFQAYEQYF. CDR3 nucleotides: TGTGCCAGCAGCTTAGTGGTTTTTCAAGCCTACGAGCAGTACTTC.

The chain links TRBV18 to TRBJ1-2; TRBD1 matches at 7 bases. V trimming: 0 bases; J trimming: 7 bases; junction bases outside the gene matches: 5. The germline V gene encodes CDR1 KGHSH and CDR2 LQKENI. This CDR3 spans 14 amino acids. The CDR3 nucleotides are TGTGCCAGCTCACCACCGACAGGGTCCAGTGGCTACACCTTC. Its protein is CASSPPTGSSGYTF.

The rearrangement links TRBV2 to TRBJ1-1; 7 bases match TRBD1. V dropped 5 bases and J dropped 2; count of bases not matched to a gene: 5. Germline V gene data show CDR1 as SNHLY and CDR2 as FYNNEI. The CDR3 covers 14 residues. The CDR3 region is CASSSRQGNTEAFF. The CDR3 region has the DNA TGTGCCAGCAGTTCTAGACAGGGCAACACTGAAGCTTTCTTT.

The chain couples TRBV19 to TRBJ2-7; 7 nucleotides align to TRBD2. Trimming at V came to 8 bases and at J to 3 bases, leaving 13 bases not matched to a gene. Per the germline V gene, CDR1 is LNHDA and CDR2 is SQIVND (reference sequence). This CDR3 is built from 15 residues. The DNA for the CDR3 is TGTGCCAGTGCCCGGGGGGACGGACCGTTCTACGAGCAGTACTTC. Translated, it gives CASARGDGPFYEQYF.

With respect to this clone: The same CDR3 arises from other DNA sequences in this sample as well. The J gene is TRBJ2-7, the V gene TRBV5-1; D might be TRBD1 (6 bases). Trimming took off 1 base at V and 5 bases at J, with 7 bases between the two ends. The V gene's germline CDR1 is SGHRS and CDR2 YFSETQ. The CDR3 covers 12 residues. The CDR3 loop reads CASSLQGNEQYF. DNA for the CDR3: TGCGCCAGCAGCTTGCAGGGGAACGAGCAGTACTTC. Complete variable domain (other parts from reference TRBV5-1 and TRBJ2-7): KAGVTQTPRYLIKTRGQQVTLSCSPISGHRSVSWYQQTPGQGLQFLFEYFSETQRNKGNFPGRFSGRQFSNSRSEMNVSTLELGDSALYLCASSLQGNEQYFGPGTRLTVT.

The chain carries TRBV9 and TRBJ2-5; TRBD1 matches at 8 bases. CDR1 is SGDLS, CDR2 YYNGEE, per germline. After removal of 5 bases from V and 4 bases from J, the junction contained 10 bases not matched to a gene. The CDR3 consists of 15 residues. The CDR3 here is CASSPGQGRVETQYF. The CDR3 region has the DNA TGTGCCAGCAGTCCAGGACAGGGAAGGGTAGAGACCCAGTACTTC.

The CDR3 nucleotides read TGTGCCAGCAGGGGACAGGGGGCGTTCCAAGAGACCCAGTACTTC. Its protein is CASRGQGAFQETQYF. This rearrangement joins TRBV6-5 to TRBJ2-5, with 12 bases identical to TRBD1. Germline V CDR1 and CDR2: MNHEY, SVGAGI. Germline trimming cut 6 bases from V and 1 base from J; bases unmatched to any gene: 3. This CDR3 has 15 residues.

This chain connects TRBV14 to TRBJ1-6, with D perhaps TRBD1 (5 bases). V dropped 0 bases and J dropped 10 bases, with 16 bases sitting between them. Germline assignment: CDR1 SGHDN and CDR2 FVKESK. The CDR3 is 16 residues long. In nucleotides, the CDR3 is TGTGCCAGCAGCCAAGATGGTCGAGGGGCTCCATCACCCCTCCACTTT. The encoded protein is CASSQDGRGAPSPLHF. Together with reference TRBV14 and TRBJ1-6, the CDR3 gives the full variable domain: EAGVTQFPSHSVIEKGQTVTLRCDPISGHDNLYWYRRVMGKEIKFLLHFVKESKQDESGMPNNRFLAERTGGTYSTLKVQPAELEDSGVYFCASSQDGRGAPSPLHFGNGTRLTVT.

This rearrangement joins TRBV28 to TRBJ2-7, with TRBD1 matching 9 bases. The germline V gene has CDR1 MDHEN and CDR2 SYDVKM. The V and J ends lost 3 bases and 0 bases, in that order; junction bases with no gene match: 3. The length of the CDR3 is 15 residues. The CDR3 nucleotides read TGTGCCAGCAGTTTTGCGACAGGGGGCTCCTACGAGCAGTACTTC. This sequence encodes CASSFATGGSYEQYF.

The V call is TRBV6-5, the J call TRBJ2-7; a possible D gene is TRBD1 (5 bases). The germline V and J ends were trimmed by 10 bases and 7 bases, with 14 bases remaining between them. Germline V gives CDR1 MNHEY, CDR2 SVGAGI. The CDR3 has 11 residues. CDR3 protein: CATTRDREQYF. In nucleotides, the CDR3 is TGTGCCACCACGAGAGACAGAGAGCAGTACTTC.

V is TRBV6-5 and J is TRBJ1-6; 9 bases align to TRBD1. V dropped 6 bases and J dropped 11; count of bases not matched to a gene: 8. This CDR3 contains 14 residues. The V gene's germline CDR1 is MNHEY and CDR2 SVGAGI. The CDR3 DNA sequence: TGTGCCAGCAGCCTCGGACAGGGGCTTCCACCCCTCCACTTT. Protein product: CASSLGQGLPPLHF.

This clone was picked up one time. The CDR3, as DNA: TGTGCCAGCAGTTACTCGCTTAGAAAGGGTAATGAGCAGTTCTTC. Amino acid sequence: CASSYSLRKGNEQFF. The genes are TRBV6-5 and TRBJ2-1, with unresolved D. This CDR3 contains 15 residues. Trimming stripped 0 bases from V and 7 bases from J, with 13 bases between. Looked up from germline, CDR1 is MNHEY and CDR2 is SVGAGI.

V is TRBV5-4 and J is TRBJ2-1; D possibly corresponds to TRBD2 (6 bases). This CDR3 contains 15 residues. The V end was cut by 4 bases, the J end by 10 bases, with 21 bases between. The V gene's germline CDR1 is SGHNT and CDR2 YYREEE (reference sequence). The CDR3 DNA reads as TGTGCCAGCAGCGCCGGGGGAAGCCTGCCAGCAGAGCAGTTCTTC. It yields the protein CASSAGGSLPAEQFF.